These T cell receptor beta chains were read from a single sample in a study of cytomegalovirus exposure and HLA in healthy donors. Profiling relied on immunoSEQ multiplex PCR, and the TCRdb table lists in-frame clones only, not all of them. Altogether more than 95,000 clones are present, roughly 18% being singletons, with the ten largest covering approximately 2.9%. The material sequenced was PBMCs. The source of these receptors is a female donor in good health and CMV-seropositive. Both conserved end residues are part of each CDR3. A D gene is named only where the DNA matches it firmly. Expanded clones get a size class; other rows say once, few or many, or leave the size out.

V gene: TRBV7-9
clone size: -
D gene: TRBD2
J gene: TRBJ2-1
CDR3 DNA: TGTGCCAGCAGCTCGGGGCTAGCGGGAGGACCCCAGGATGAGCAGTTCTTC
CDR3 protein: CASSSGLAGGPQDEQFF

V gene: TRBV4-1
clone size: -
D gene: TRBD2
J gene: TRBJ2-3
CDR3 DNA: TGCGCCAGCAGCCCCCGGACGGGAGGGACTTCAACAGATACGCAGTGTTTT
CDR3 protein: CASSPRTGGTSTDTQCF

V gene: TRBV4-2
clone size: few
D gene: TRBD1
J gene: TRBJ2-1
CDR3 DNA: TGTGCCAGCAGCCTCAACAGGGGGCCCTACAATGAGCAGTTCTTC
CDR3 protein: CASSLNRGPYNEQFF

V gene: TRBV11-2
clone size: -
D gene: TRBD1
J gene: TRBJ1-6
CDR3 DNA: TGTGCCAGCAGCGGACCACAGGGGTCGAATAATTCACCCCTCCACTTT
CDR3 protein: CASSGPQGSNNSPLHF

V gene: TRBV6-1
clone size: -
D gene: -
J gene: TRBJ2-7
CDR3 DNA: TGTGCCAGCAGTGAATTTGGCAGGGTAATTTCCTACGAGCAGTACTTC
CDR3 protein: CASSEFGRVISYEQYF

V gene: TRBV6-1
clone size: -
D gene: -
J gene: TRBJ1-6
CDR3 DNA: TGTGCCAGCAGTGAAGTAGGGAGGGATTCACCCCTCCACTTT
CDR3 protein: CASSEVGRDSPLHF

V gene: TRBV25-1
clone size: few
D gene: -
J gene: TRBJ2-1
CDR3 DNA: TGTGCCAGCAGTGAATTGGGCAGGGGTCGGGATTACAATGAGCAGTTCTTC
CDR3 protein: CASSELGRGRDYNEQFF

V gene: TRBV14
clone size: few
D gene: -
J gene: TRBJ2-5
CDR3 DNA: TGTGCCAGCAGCCAAGTGGGCCTTCAAGAGACCCAGTACTTC
CDR3 protein: CASSQVGLQETQYF

V gene: TRBV7-9
clone size: few
D gene: TRBD2
J gene: TRBJ2-1
CDR3 DNA: TGTGCCAGCAGCTTAGAGGCTAGCGGGAGTTTCCACAATGAGCAGTTCTTC
CDR3 protein: CASSLEASGSFHNEQFF

V gene: TRBV6-5
clone size: few
D gene: -
J gene: TRBJ2-1
CDR3 DNA: TGTGCCAGCAGTTACTCCCCGATGAGCACCTACAATGAGCAGTTCTTC
CDR3 protein: CASSYSPMSTYNEQFF

V gene: TRBV4-3
clone size: -
D gene: -
J gene: TRBJ1-1
CDR3 DNA: TGCGCCAGCTCCCAGCCTAACGGGGGAGCTTTCTTT
CDR3 protein: CASSQPNGGAFF

V gene: TRBV7-2
clone size: few
D gene: -
J gene: TRBJ1-4
CDR3 DNA: TGTGCCAGCAGGCTAGGACAGAAGAATGAAAAACTGTTTTTT
CDR3 protein: CASRLGQKNEKLFF

V gene: TRBV19
clone size: -
D gene: -
J gene: TRBJ1-4
CDR3 DNA: TGTGCCAGTAGTATCGGACACGGTAATGAAAAACTGTTTTTT
CDR3 protein: CASSIGHGNEKLFF

V gene: TRBV5-1
clone size: -
D gene: -
J gene: TRBJ2-1
CDR3 DNA: TGCGCCAGCAGCTTGGCTCTTGGGGGCATCGATGAGCAGTTCTTC
CDR3 protein: CASSLALGGIDEQFF

V gene: TRBV7-3
clone size: few
D gene: -
J gene: TRBJ2-1
CDR3 DNA: TGTGCCAGCAGCTCCCTGACTAGCAATGAGCAGTTCTTC
CDR3 protein: CASSSLTSNEQFF

V gene: TRBV15
clone size: -
D gene: TRBD1
J gene: TRBJ2-7
CDR3 DNA: TGTGCCACCAGCAGCCGACAGGGAAGCTACGAGCAGTACTTC
CDR3 protein: CATSSRQGSYEQYF

V gene: TRBV30
clone size: -
D gene: TRBD1
J gene: TRBJ1-2
CDR3 DNA: TGTGCCTGGACGCTTCTCAGGGGGATCGGAATAGTAGATGGCTACACCTTC
CDR3 protein: CAWTLLRGIGIVDGYTF

V gene: TRBV5-1
clone size: few
D gene: -
J gene: TRBJ2-7
CDR3 DNA: TGCGCCAGCAGCCCAGATCTGAGGCAAAGCTCCTACGAGCAGTACTTC
CDR3 protein: CASSPDLRQSSYEQYF

V gene: TRBV6-5
clone size: few
D gene: -
J gene: TRBJ2-7
CDR3 DNA: TGTGCCAGCAGTTACGACAGCAAGACCTACGAGCAGTACTTC
CDR3 protein: CASSYDSKTYEQYF

V gene: TRBV19
clone size: few
D gene: -
J gene: TRBJ2-7
CDR3 DNA: TGTGCCAGTAGTATCGGGGAGAACACGGGTCAGGAGCAGTACTTC
CDR3 protein: CASSIGENTGQEQYF

V gene: TRBV9
clone size: -
D gene: -
J gene: TRBJ1-1
CDR3 DNA: TGTGCCAGCAGCGTAGGCAGGGAGGATGGGAACACTGAAGCTTTCTTT
CDR3 protein: CASSVGREDGNTEAFF

V gene: TRBV19
clone size: -
D gene: -
J gene: TRBJ2-7
CDR3 DNA: TGTGCCAGTAGTCCTGGACAGTCCTACGAGCAGTACTTC
CDR3 protein: CASSPGQSYEQYF

V gene: TRBV7-6
clone size: few
D gene: TRBD2
J gene: TRBJ2-1
CDR3 DNA: TGTGCCAGCAGCACTGCTAGCGGGAGAAACTACAATGAGCAGTTCTTC
CDR3 protein: CASSTASGRNYNEQFF

V gene: TRBV25-1
clone size: -
D gene: TRBD1
J gene: TRBJ2-5
CDR3 DNA: TGTGCCAGCAGTGAATCAGGGGGCTGGGAGACCCAGTACTTC
CDR3 protein: CASSESGGWETQYF

V gene: TRBV4-3
clone size: -
D gene: TRBD2
J gene: TRBJ2-1
CDR3 DNA: TGCGCCAGCAGCCAGGCGCCGACTAGCGGGAGGTCCTACAATGAGCAGTTCTTC
CDR3 protein: CASSQAPTSGRSYNEQFF

V gene: TRBV6-6
clone size: few
D gene: TRBD1
J gene: TRBJ1-2
CDR3 DNA: TGTGCCAGCAGTGATCCGGGACAGGGGATATTTGGCTACACCTTC
CDR3 protein: CASSDPGQGIFGYTF

V gene: TRBV7-3
clone size: -
D gene: TRBD1
J gene: TRBJ2-2
CDR3 DNA: TGTGCCAGCAGCACCGACAGGGCGACGAACACCGGGGAGCTGTTTTTT
CDR3 protein: CASSTDRATNTGELFF

V gene: TRBV27
clone size: -
D gene: -
J gene: TRBJ1-4
CDR3 DNA: TGTGCCAGCAGTTTAATAGCTAATGAAAAACTGTTTTTT
CDR3 protein: CASSLIANEKLFF

V gene: TRBV13
clone size: -
D gene: TRBD2
J gene: TRBJ2-1
CDR3 DNA: TGTGCCAGCAGCCCGGGGGGGGCGGGGAATGAGCAGTTCTTC
CDR3 protein: CASSPGGAGNEQFF

V gene: TRBV19
clone size: few
D gene: TRBD1
J gene: TRBJ1-4
CDR3 DNA: TGTGCCAGTAACAGGGGGTCGGCTAATGAAAAACTGTTTTTT
CDR3 protein: CASNRGSANEKLFF

V gene: TRBV30
clone size: few
D gene: -
J gene: TRBJ1-2
CDR3 DNA: TGTGCCTGGGGCGGGAACAACTATGGCTACACCTTC
CDR3 protein: CAWGGNNYGYTF

V gene: TRBV5-1
clone size: -
D gene: TRBD1
J gene: TRBJ1-1
CDR3 DNA: TGCGCCAGCAGCTTGTGGGCGTTCGACAGGGCGAACACTGAAGCTTTCTTT
CDR3 protein: CASSLWAFDRANTEAFF

V gene: TRBV7-8
clone size: -
D gene: TRBD1
J gene: TRBJ1-6
CDR3 DNA: TGTGCCAGCAGCCCGGTGGACAGGGATTCACCCCTCCACTTT
CDR3 protein: CASSPVDRDSPLHF

V gene: TRBV4-2
clone size: few
D gene: -
J gene: TRBJ2-1
CDR3 DNA: TGTGCCAGCAGCCAAGATTCGGAGAGACAGTTCTTC
CDR3 protein: CASSQDSERQFF

V gene: TRBV6-5
clone size: few
D gene: TRBD1
J gene: TRBJ1-6
CDR3 DNA: TGTGCCAGCAGTCTACAGGGGGTCTTTTCACCCCTCCACTTT
CDR3 protein: CASSLQGVFSPLHF

V gene: TRBV29-1
clone size: -
D gene: TRBD1
J gene: TRBJ2-5
CDR3 DNA: TGCAGCGTTGCAGTACCGGGACAGCAAGAGACCCAGTACTTC
CDR3 protein: CSVAVPGQQETQYF

V gene: TRBV27
clone size: few
D gene: -
J gene: TRBJ1-5
CDR3 DNA: TGTGCCAGCAGCCCCGATGGGGGCTGGAATCAGCCCCAGCATTTT
CDR3 protein: CASSPDGGWNQPQHF

V gene: TRBV5-4
clone size: -
D gene: -
J gene: TRBJ1-3
CDR3 DNA: TGTGCCAGCAGCTCCACCGGGACAATTAACACCATATATTTT
CDR3 protein: CASSSTGTINTIYF

V gene: TRBV6-1
clone size: -
D gene: -
J gene: TRBJ1-3
CDR3 DNA: TGTGCCAGCAGTGAACCCGGGCAGGGAGGTGGAAACACCATATATTTT
CDR3 protein: CASSEPGQGGGNTIYF